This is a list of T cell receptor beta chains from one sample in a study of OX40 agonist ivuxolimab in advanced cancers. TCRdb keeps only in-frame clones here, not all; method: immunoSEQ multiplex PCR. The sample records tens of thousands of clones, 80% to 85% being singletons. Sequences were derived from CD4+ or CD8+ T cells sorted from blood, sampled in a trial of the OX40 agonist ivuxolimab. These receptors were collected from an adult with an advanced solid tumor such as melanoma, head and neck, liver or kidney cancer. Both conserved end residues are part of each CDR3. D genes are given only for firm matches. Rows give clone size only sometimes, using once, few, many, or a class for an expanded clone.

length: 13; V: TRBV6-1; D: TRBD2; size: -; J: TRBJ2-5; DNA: TGTGCCAGCAGACCCTCGGGGGGAGGGACCCAGTACTTC; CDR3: CASRPSGGGTQYF
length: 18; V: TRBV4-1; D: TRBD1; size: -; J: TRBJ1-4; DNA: TGCGCCAGCAGCCAAGGAACACAAACACGGGACAGGGATTCCTGGCTGTTTTTT; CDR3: CASSQGTQTRDRDSWLFF
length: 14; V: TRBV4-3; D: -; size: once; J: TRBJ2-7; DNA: TGCGCCAGCAGCCAAGAGGTTCAGGCAAGCGAGCAGTACTTC; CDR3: CASSQEVQASEQYF
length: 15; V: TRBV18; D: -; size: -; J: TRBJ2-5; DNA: TGTGCCAGCTCACCACCAACAGGGAAAAGGGAGACCCAGTACTTC; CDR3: CASSPPTGKRETQYF
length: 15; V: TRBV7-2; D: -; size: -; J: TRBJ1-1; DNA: TGTGCCAGCAGCTTAGCGCACCAGACAAACACTGAAGCTTTCTTT; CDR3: CASSLAHQTNTEAFF
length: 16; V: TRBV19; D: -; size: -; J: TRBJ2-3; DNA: TGTGCCAGTAGTATAGGAAGGGCCCCCGGCGAGAATACGCAGTATTTT; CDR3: CASSIGRAPGENTQYF
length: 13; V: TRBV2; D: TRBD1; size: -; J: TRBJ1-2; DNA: TGTGCCAGCAGTACGGGACAGGGGGATGGCTACACCTTC; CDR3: CASSTGQGDGYTF
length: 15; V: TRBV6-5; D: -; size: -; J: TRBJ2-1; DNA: TGTGCAAGTAGCAGGACGGGCACTTCCTACAATGAGCAGTTCTTC; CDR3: CASSRTGTSYNEQFF
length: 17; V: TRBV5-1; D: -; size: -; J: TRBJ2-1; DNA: TGCGCCAGCAGCTTGACGTTTCAATCACGGGGCAGCTATGAGCAGTTCTTC; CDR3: CASSLTFQSRGSYEQFF
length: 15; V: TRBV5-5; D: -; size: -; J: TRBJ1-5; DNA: TGTGCCAGCAGCTTGGATGGGCGGGGCAATCAGCCCCAGCATTTT; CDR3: CASSLDGRGNQPQHF
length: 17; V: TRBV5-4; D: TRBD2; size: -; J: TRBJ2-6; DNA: TGTGCCAGCAGCTCGGGGGGTACTCACTCTGGGGCCAACGTCCTGACTTTC; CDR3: CASSSGGTHSGANVLTF
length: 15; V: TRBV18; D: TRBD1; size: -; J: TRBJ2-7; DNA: TGTGCCAGCTCGACGGACAGGGGAACGGTCCACGAGCAGTACTTC; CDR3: CASSTDRGTVHEQYF
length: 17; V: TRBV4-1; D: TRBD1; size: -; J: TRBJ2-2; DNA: TGCGCCAGCAGCCAAGTATTTACAGGGGCAGACACCGGGGAGCTGTTTTTT; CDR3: CASSQVFTGADTGELFF
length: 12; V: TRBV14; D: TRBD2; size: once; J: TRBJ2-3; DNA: TGTGCCAGCAGCCCGGGGGGAGATACGCAGTATTTT; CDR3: CASSPGGDTQYF
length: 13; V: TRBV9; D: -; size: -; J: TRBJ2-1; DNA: TGTGCCAGCAGCGAGTCCGGTCGCAATGAGCAGTTCTTC; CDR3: CASSESGRNEQFF
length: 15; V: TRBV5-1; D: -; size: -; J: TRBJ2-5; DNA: TGCGCCAGCAGCTTAACGGGGACACCCCAAGAGACCCAGTACTTC; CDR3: CASSLTGTPQETQYF
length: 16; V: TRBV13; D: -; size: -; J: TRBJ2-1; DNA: TGTGCCAGCAGCTCCCTCCGGGACCGGTATGAAAATGAGCAGTTCTTC; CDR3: CASSSLRDRYENEQFF
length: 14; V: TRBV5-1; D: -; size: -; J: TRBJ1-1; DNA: TGCGCCAGCAGCCGCCTTCCGGCGAACACTGAAGCTTTCTTT; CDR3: CASSRLPANTEAFF
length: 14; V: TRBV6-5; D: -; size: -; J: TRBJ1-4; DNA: TGTGCCAGCAGTTATTCAGGTGGTAGGGAAAAACTGTTTTTT; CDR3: CASSYSGGREKLFF
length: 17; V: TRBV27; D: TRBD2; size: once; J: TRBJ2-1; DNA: TGTGCCAGCAGTCTCTCCCCTAGCGGCAACTCCTACAATGAGCAGTTCTTC; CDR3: CASSLSPSGNSYNEQFF
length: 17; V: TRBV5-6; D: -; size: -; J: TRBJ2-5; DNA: TGTGCCAGCACCGCACGCAGGACGGGTCTGGGGGCAGAGACCCAGTACTTC; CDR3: CASTARRTGLGAETQYF
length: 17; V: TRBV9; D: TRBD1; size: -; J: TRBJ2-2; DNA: TGTGCCAGCAGCGTAGCAGGACAGGGGGCGGGCACCGGGGAGCTGTTTTTT; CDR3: CASSVAGQGAGTGELFF
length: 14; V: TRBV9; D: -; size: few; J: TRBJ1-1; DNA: TGTGCCAGCAGCGTAGGGGTTGGAGGCACTGAAGCTTTCTTT; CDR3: CASSVGVGGTEAFF
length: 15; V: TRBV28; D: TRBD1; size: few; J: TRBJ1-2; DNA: TGTGCCAGCAGTTTTACCTCGGGACAGGAGGGTGGCTACACCTTC; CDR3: CASSFTSGQEGGYTF
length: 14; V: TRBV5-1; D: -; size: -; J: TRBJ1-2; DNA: TGCGCCAGCAGCCCCGAGGCAGGGTATTATGGCTACACCTTC; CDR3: CASSPEAGYYGYTF
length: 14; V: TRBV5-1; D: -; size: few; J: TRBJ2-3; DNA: TGCGCCAGCAGCCCCCCCCTAGGGGAAGATACGCAGTATTTT; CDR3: CASSPPLGEDTQYF
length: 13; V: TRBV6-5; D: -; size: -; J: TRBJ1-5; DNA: TGTGCCAGCACCGATTACCCCAGTCAGCCCCAGCATTTT; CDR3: CASTDYPSQPQHF
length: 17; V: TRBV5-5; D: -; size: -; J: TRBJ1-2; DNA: TGTGCCAGCAGCTCAACAGGGTTGATCGGGACTAACTATGGCTACACCTTC; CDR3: CASSSTGLIGTNYGYTF
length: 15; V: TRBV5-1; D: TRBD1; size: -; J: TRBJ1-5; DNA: TGCGCCAGCAGCTTGGAAGGGACAGGCAATCAGCCCCAGCATTTT; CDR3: CASSLEGTGNQPQHF
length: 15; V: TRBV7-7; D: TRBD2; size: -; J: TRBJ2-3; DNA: TGTGCTAGCAGCCATGGGAGGGGAAACACAGATACGCAGTATTTT; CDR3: CASSHGRGNTDTQYF
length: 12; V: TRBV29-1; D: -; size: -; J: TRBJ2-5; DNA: TGCAGCGCGCAGGCGTACCAAGAGACCCAGTACTTC; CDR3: CSAQAYQETQYF
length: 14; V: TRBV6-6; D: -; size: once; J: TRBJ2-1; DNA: TGTGCCAGCAGTTCCAGGACAGATTACAATGAGCAGTTCTTC; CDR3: CASSSRTDYNEQFF